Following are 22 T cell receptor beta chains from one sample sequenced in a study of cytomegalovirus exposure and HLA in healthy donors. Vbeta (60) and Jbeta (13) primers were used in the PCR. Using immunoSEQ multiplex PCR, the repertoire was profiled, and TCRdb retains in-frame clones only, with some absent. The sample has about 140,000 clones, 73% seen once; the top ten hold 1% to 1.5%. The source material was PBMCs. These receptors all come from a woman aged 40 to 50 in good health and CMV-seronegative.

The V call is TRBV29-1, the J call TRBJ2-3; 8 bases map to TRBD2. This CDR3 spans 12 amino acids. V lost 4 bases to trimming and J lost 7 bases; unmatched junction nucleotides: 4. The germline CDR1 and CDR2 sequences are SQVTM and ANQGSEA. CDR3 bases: TGCAGCGTTGCGGGGGGGGAAAATACGCAGTATTTT. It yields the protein CSVAGGENTQYF.

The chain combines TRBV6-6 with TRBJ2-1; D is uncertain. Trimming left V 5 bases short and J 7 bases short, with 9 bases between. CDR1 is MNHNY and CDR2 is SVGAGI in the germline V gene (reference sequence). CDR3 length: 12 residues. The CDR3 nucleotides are TGTGCCAGCAGTCCGCTACGGAATGAGCAGTTCTTC. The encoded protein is CASSPLRNEQFF.

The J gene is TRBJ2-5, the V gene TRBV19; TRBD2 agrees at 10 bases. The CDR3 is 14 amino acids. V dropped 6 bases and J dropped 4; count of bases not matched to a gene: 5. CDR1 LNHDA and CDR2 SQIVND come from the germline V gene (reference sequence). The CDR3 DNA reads TGTGCCAGTAGGGCTAGCGGGGGACGAGAGACCCAGTACTTC. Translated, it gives CASRASGGRETQYF.

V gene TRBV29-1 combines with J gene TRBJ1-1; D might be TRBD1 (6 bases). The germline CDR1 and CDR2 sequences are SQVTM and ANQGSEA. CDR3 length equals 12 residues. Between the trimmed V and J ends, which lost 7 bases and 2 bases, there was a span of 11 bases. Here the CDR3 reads CSAHRANTEAFF. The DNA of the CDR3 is TGCAGCGCTCACAGGGCCAACACTGAAGCTTTCTTT.

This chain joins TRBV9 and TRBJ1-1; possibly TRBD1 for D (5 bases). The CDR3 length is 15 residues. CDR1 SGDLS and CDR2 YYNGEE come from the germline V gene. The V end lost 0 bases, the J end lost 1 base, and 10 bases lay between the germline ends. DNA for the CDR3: TGTGCCAGCAGCGTAGTCGACAGTTGGAACACTGAAGCTTTCTTT. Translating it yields CASSVVDSWNTEAFF.

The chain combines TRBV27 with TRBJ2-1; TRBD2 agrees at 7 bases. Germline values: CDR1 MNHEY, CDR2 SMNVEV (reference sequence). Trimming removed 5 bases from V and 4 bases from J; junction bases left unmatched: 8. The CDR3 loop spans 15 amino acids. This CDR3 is CASSPERGPYNEQFF. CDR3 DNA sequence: TGTGCCAGCAGTCCCGAGCGGGGACCTTACAATGAGCAGTTCTTC.

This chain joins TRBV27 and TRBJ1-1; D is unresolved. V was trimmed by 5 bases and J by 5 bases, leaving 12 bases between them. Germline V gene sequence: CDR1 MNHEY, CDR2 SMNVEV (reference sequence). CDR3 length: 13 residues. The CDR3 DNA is TGTGCCAGCAGTCCATTTACGAGGACTGAAGCTTTCTTT. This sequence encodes CASSPFTRTEAFF.

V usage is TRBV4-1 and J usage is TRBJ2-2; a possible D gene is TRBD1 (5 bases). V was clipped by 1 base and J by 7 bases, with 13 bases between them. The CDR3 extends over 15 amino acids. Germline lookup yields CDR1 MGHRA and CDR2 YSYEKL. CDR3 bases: TGCGCCAGCAGCCAAGTAAATGGGGCCGGCGGGGAGCTGTTTTTT. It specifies CASSQVNGAGGELFF.

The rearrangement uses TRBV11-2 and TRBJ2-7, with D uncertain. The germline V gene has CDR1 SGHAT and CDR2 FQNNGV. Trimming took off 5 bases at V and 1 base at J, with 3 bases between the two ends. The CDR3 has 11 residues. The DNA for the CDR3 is TGTGCCAGCAGCCGTTCCTACGAGCAGTACTTC. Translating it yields CASSRSYEQYF. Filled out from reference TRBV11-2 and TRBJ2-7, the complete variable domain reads EAGVAQSPRYKIIEKRQSVAFWCNPISGHATLYWYQQILGQGPKLLIQFQNNGVVDDSQLPKDRFSAERLKGVDSTLKIQPAKLEDSAVYLCASSRSYEQYFGPGTRLTVT.

CDR3: CASSPPETDTQYF. CDR3 DNA sequence: TGTGCCAGCTCACCACCGGAGACAGATACGCAGTATTTT. This rearrangement joins TRBV18 to TRBJ2-3, with D unclear. The CDR3 length is 13 residues. Germline V CDR1 and CDR2: KGHSH, LQKENI. V gave up 0 bases and J gave up 3 bases, with 4 bases separating them.

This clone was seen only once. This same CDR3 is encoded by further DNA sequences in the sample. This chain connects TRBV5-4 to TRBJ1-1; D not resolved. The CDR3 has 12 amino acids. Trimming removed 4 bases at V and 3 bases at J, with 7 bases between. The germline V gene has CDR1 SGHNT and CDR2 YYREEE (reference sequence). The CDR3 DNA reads TGTGCCAGCAGCCTAGGAGACACTGAAGCTTTCTTT. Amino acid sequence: CASSLGDTEAFF.

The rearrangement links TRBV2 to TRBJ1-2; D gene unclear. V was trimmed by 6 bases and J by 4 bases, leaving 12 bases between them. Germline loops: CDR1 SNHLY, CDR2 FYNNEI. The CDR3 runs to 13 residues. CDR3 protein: CASRAGSGYGYTF. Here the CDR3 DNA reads TGTGCCAGCAGAGCGGGGTCCGGCTATGGCTACACCTTC. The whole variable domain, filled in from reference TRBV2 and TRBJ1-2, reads EPEVTQTPSHQVTQMGQEVILRCVPISNHLYFYWYRQILGQKVEFLVSFYNNEISEKSEIFDDQFSVERPDGSNFTLKIRSTKLEDSAMYFCASRAGSGYGYTFGSGTRLTVV.

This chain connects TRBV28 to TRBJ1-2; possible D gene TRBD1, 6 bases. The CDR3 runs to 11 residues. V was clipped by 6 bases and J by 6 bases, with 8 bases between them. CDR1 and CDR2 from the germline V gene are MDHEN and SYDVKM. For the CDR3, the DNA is TGTGCCAGCAGCCGACAGGATGGCTACACCTTC. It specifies CASSRQDGYTF.

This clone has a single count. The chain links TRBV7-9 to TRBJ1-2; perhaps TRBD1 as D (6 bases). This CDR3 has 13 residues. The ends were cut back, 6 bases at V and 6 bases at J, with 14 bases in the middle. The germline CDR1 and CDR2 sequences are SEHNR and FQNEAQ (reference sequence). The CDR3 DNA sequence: TGTGCCAGCAGGCGGTCAGGGGATGATGGCTACACCTTC. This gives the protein CASRRSGDDGYTF.

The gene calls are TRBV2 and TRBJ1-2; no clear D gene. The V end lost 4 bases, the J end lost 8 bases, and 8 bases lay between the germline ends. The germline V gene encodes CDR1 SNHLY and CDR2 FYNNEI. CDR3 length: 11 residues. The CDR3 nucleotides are TGTGCCAGCAGTGTGGGCAGCGGCTACACCTTC. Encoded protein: CASSVGSGYTF.

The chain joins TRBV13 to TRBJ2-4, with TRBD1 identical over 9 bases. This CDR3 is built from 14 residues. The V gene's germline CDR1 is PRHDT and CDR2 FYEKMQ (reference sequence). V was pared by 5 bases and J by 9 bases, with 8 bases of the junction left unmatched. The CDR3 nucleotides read TGTGCCAGCAGCCAAAGGACAGGGGTATCCATTCAGTACTTC. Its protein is CASSQRTGVSIQYF. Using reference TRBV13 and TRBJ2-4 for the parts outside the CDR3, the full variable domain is AAGVIQSPRHLIKEKRETATLKCYPIPRHDTVYWYQQGPGQDPQFLISFYEKMQSDKGSIPDRFSAQQFSDYHSELNMSSLELGDSALYFCASSQRTGVSIQYFGAGTRLSVL.

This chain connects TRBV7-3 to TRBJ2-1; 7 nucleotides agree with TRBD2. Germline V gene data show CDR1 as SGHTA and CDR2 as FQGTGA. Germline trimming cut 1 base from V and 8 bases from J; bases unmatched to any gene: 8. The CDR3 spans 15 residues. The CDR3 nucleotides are TGTGCCAGCAGCTTAAGTAGCGGGCGGGGCCATGAGCAGTTCTTC. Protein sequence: CASSLSSGRGHEQFF.

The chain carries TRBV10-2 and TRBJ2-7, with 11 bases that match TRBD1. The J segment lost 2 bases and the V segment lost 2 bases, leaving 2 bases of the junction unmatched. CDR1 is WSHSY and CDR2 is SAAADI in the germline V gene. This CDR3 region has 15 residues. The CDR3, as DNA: TGCGCCAGCAGTGAGGGGGACAGGGGGACCTACGAGCAGTACTTC. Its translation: CASSEGDRGTYEQYF.

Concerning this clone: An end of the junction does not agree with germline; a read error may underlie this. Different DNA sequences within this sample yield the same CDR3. The CDR3 DNA reads TGCGCCAGCAGCCCTTCACAGGGGTCGATAGCTGAAGCTTTCTTT. This gives the protein CASSPSQGSIAEAFF. This chain links TRBV13 with TRBJ1-1; 7 bases align to TRBD1. This CDR3 is built from 15 residues. Germline values: CDR1 PRHDT, CDR2 FYEKMQ (reference sequence). Full variable domain (rest looked up from reference TRBV13 and TRBJ1-1): AAGVIQSPRHLIKEKRETATLKCYPIPRHDTVYWYQQGPGQDPQFLISFYEKMQSDKGSIPDRFSAQQFSDYHSELNMSSLELGDSALYFCASSPSQGSIAEAFFGQGTRLTVV.

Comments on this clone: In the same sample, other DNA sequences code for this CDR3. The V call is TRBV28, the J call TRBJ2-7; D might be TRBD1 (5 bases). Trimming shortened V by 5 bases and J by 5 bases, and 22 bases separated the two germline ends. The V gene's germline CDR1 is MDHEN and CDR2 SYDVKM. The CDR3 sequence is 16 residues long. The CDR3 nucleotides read TGTGCCAGCAGTCCACCCAACCTCGGCAGGGTCCACGAGCAGTACGTC. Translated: CASSPPNLGRVHEQYV.

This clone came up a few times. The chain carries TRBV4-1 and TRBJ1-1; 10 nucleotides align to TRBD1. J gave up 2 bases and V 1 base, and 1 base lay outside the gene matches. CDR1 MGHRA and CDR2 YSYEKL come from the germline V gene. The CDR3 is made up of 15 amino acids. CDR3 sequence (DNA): TGCGCCAGCAGCCAAGGACAGGGGGCTAACACTGAAGCTTTCTTT. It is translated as CASSQGQGANTEAFF.

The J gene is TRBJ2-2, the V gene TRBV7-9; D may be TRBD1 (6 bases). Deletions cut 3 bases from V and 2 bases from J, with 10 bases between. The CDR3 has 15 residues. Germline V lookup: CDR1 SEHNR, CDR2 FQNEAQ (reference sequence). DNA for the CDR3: TGTGCCAGCAGCTTCCAGGGGCGAAACACCGGGGAGCTGTTTTTT. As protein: CASSFQGRNTGELFF.